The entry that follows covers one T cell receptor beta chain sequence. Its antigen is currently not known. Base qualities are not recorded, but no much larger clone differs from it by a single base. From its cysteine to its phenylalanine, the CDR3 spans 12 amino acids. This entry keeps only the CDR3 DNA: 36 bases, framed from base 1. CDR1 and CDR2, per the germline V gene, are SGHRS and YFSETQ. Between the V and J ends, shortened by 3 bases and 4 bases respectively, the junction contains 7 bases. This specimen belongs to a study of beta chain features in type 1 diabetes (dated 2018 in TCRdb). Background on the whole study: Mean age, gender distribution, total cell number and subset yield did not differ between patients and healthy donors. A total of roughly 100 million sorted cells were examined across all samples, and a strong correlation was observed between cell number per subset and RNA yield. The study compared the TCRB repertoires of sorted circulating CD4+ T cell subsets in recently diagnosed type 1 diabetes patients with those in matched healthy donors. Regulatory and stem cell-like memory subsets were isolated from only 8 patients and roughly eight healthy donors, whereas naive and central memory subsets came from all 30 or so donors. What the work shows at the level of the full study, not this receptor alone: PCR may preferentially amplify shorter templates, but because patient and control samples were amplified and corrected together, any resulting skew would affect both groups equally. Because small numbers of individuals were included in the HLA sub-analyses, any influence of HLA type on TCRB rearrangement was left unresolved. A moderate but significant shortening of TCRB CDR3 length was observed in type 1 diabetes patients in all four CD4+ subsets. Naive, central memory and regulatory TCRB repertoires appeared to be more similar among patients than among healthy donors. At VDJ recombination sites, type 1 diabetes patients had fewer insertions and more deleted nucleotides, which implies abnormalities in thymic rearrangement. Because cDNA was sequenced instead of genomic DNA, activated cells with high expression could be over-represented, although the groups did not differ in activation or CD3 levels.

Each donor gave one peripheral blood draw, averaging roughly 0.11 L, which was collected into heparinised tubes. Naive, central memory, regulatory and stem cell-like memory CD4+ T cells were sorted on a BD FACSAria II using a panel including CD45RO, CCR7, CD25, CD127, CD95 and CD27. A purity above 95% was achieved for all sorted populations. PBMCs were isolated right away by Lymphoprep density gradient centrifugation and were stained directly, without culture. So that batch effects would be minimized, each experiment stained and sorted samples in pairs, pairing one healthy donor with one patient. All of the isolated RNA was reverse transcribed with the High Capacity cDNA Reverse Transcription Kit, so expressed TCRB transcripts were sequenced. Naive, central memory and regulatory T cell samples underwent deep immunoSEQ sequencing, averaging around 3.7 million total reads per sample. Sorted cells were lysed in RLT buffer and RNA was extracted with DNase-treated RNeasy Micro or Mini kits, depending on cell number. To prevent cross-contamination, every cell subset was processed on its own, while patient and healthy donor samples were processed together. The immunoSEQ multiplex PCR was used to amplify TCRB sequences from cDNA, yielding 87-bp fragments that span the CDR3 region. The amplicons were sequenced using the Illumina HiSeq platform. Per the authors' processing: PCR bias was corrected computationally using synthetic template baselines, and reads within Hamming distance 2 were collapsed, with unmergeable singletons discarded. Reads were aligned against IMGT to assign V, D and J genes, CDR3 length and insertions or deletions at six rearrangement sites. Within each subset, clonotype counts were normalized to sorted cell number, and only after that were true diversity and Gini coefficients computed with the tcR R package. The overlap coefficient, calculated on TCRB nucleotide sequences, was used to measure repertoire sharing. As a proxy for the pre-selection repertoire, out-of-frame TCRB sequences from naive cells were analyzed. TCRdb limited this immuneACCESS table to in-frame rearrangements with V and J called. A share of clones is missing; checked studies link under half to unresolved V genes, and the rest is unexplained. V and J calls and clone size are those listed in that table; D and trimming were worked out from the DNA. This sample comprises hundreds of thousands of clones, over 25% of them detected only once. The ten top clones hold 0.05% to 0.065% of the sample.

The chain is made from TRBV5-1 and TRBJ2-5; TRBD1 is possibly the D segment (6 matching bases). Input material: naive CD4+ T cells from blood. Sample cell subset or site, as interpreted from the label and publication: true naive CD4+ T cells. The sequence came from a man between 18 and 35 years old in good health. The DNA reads TGCGCCAGCAGCTCGGACAGAGAGACCCAGTACTTC. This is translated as CASSSDRETQYF. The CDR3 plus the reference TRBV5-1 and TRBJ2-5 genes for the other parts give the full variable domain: KAGVTQTPRYLIKTRGQQVTLSCSPISGHRSVSWYQQTPGQGLQFLFEYFSETQRNKGNFPGRFSGRQFSNSRSEMNVSTLELGDSALYLCASSSDRETQYFGPGTRLLVL.